The 18 T cell receptor beta chains listed next were all sequenced from one sample in a study of chemoradiotherapy in HPV16-positive cancers. Sequencing used immunoSEQ multiplex PCR; TCRdb keeps in-frame clones, though not all of them. The sample lists approximately 1,000 clones, about 92% occurring once. The sequences come from tumor tissue, collected from a patient who underwent chemoradiotherapy. These TCRs come from a human donor with HPV-associated anogenital cancer.

The DNA of the CDR3 is TGCAGCGTTGAAGTTAGGCCGGGGGGGGCCAGAGGGGATACGCAGTATTTT. This translates into CSVEVRPGGARGDTQYF. The V gene is TRBV29-1, the J gene TRBJ2-3; 8 positions match TRBD2. Germline V gene sequence: CDR1 SQVTM, CDR2 ANQGSEA. The CDR3 contains 17 residues. After removal of 1 base from V and 6 bases from J, the junction contained 15 bases not matched to a gene.

The chain joins TRBV9 to TRBJ1-4; TRBD1 matches at 7 bases. The CDR3 totals 17 residues. J lost 0 bases, V lost 4 bases, and 9 bases had no gene match. Per the germline V gene, CDR1 is SGDLS and CDR2 is YYNGEE. Here the CDR3 reads CASSRNPDRATNEKLFF. In DNA form, the CDR3 reads TGTGCCAGCAGCCGTAACCCAGACAGGGCAACTAATGAAAAACTGTTTTTT.

This clone was seen only once. The chain joins TRBV6-5 to TRBJ2-1; D is unresolved. Germline values: CDR1 MNHEY, CDR2 SVGAGI. Trimming shortened V by 4 bases and J by 6 bases, and 4 bases separated the two germline ends. This CDR3 comprises 11 residues. CDR3 residues: CASSLSNEQFF. As DNA, the CDR3 is TGTGCCAGCAGTTTAAGCAATGAGCAGTTCTTC.

V gene TRBV6-1 combines with J gene TRBJ2-5; D is perhaps TRBD2 (7 bases). The CDR3 has 17 residues. V was trimmed by 1 base and J by 3 bases, leaving 18 bases between them. Germline V gene data show CDR1 as MNHNS and CDR2 as SASEGT. DNA for the CDR3: TGTGCCAGCAGTGAAGGCCCTGGAGGGAGGGGGAAAGAGACCCAGTACTTC. Encoded protein: CASSEGPGGRGKETQYF.

The chain joins TRBV14 to TRBJ2-7; D remains ambiguous. CDR1 and CDR2 (germline): SGHDN, FVKESK. V was shortened by 1 base and J by 6 bases, with 7 bases between the two germline ends. The CDR3 has 12 amino acids. The chain's CDR3 is CASSQALGEQYF. Written as DNA, the CDR3 is TGTGCCAGCAGCCAAGCCCTGGGCGAGCAGTACTTC. The whole variable domain, remainder taken from reference TRBV14 and TRBJ2-7, is EAGVTQFPSHSVIEKGQTVTLRCDPISGHDNLYWYRRVMGKEIKFLLHFVKESKQDESGMPNNRFLAERTGGTYSTLKVQPAELEDSGVYFCASSQALGEQYFGPGTRLTVT.

The rearrangement joins TRBV19 to TRBJ1-2; D gene uncertain. CDR1 and CDR2 (germline): LNHDA, SQIVND (reference sequence). This CDR3 has 13 residues. V was cut by 0 bases and J by 4 bases, with 6 bases left in between. Written as DNA, the CDR3 is TGTGCCAGTAGTATAGATCCGGTCTATGGCTACACCTTC. Residues: CASSIDPVYGYTF.

The rearrangement joins TRBV6-1 to TRBJ2-1; D is ambiguous. V was shortened by 2 bases and J by 5 bases, with 10 bases between the two germline ends. CDR1 MNHNS and CDR2 SASEGT come from the germline V gene. The CDR3 totals 14 residues. CDR3 DNA: TGTGCCAGCAGTGAATGGCCCCCCCACAATGAGCAGTTCTTC. It encodes CASSEWPPHNEQFF.

The J gene is TRBJ1-1, the V gene TRBV5-8; D not resolved. Germline CDR1 is SGHTS and CDR2 is YDEGEE. The CDR3 is made up of 14 amino acids. Trimming cost V 0 bases and J 5 bases, with 11 bases left between them. The CDR3 region has the DNA TGTGCCAGCAGCTTGGCCGGTAGGTTGACTGAAGCTTTCTTT. Encoded protein: CASSLAGRLTEAFF.

The CDR3 bases are TGTGCCAGCACTCCGATAGCGGGGGCAAACAATGAGCAGTTCTTC. It codes for CASTPIAGANNEQFF. J is TRBJ2-1 and V is TRBV6-4, with 9 bases aligning to TRBD2. CDR1 and CDR2 from the germline V gene are MRHNA and SNTAGT. The V gene end was trimmed by 7 bases and the J gene end by 5 bases; junction bases not matched to a gene: 9. The CDR3 is 15 amino acids.

The V gene is TRBV7-9, the J gene TRBJ1-4; D not resolved. With 3 bases removed from V and 0 bases from J, the gap between germline ends came to 5 bases. The CDR3 has 14 amino acids. Germline CDR1 reads SEHNR; CDR2 reads FQNEAQ (reference sequence). The CDR3, as DNA: TGTGCCAGCAGCTTCCCTGCAACTAATGAAAAACTGTTTTTT. Amino acid sequence: CASSFPATNEKLFF.

The genes are TRBV28 and TRBJ2-7; D may correspond to TRBD1 or TRBD2 (5 bases each). The CDR3 consists of 12 residues. Germline V gene sequence: CDR1 MDHEN, CDR2 SYDVKM. V gave up 5 bases and J gave up 9 bases, with 14 bases separating them. The CDR3 region is CASSPLGTRQYF. The CDR3 region has the DNA TGTGCCAGCAGTCCACTAGGGACCCGGCAGTACTTC.

CDR3 loop: CASSLSADTQYF. CDR3 coding DNA: TGTGCCAGCAGCTTATCGGCAGATACGCAGTATTTT. This sequence joins TRBV7-2 and TRBJ2-3; no clear D gene. CDR3 size: 12 residues. V lost 2 bases, J lost 4 bases, and 4 bases lay in between. Germline V gene data show CDR1 as SGHTA and CDR2 as FQGNSA.

This chain links TRBV28 with TRBJ1-5, with D hard to call. The germline CDR1 and CDR2 sequences are MDHEN and SYDVKM. The CDR3 extends over 12 amino acids. V lost 6 bases and J lost 3, with 6 bases in between. The CDR3 DNA sequence: TGTGCCAGCAGCCGGACCAATCAGCCCCAGCATTTT. Amino acids: CASSRTNQPQHF.

The chain joins TRBV7-2 to TRBJ1-2; D unresolved. The germline CDR1 and CDR2 sequences are SGHTA and FQGNSA. V was pared by 0 bases and J by 5 bases, with 7 bases between. The CDR3 consists of 13 residues. This CDR3 reads CASSLAMAYGYTF. In nucleotides, the CDR3 is TGTGCCAGCAGCTTAGCTATGGCATATGGCTACACCTTC. The full variable domain, with the rest looked up from reference TRBV7-2 and TRBJ1-2, is GAGVSQSPSNKVTEKGKDVELRCDPISGHTALYWYRQSLGQGLEFLIYFQGNSAPDKSGLPSDRFSAERTGGSVSTLTIQRTQQEDSAVYLCASSLAMAYGYTFGSGTRLTVV.

J is TRBJ2-3 and V is TRBV7-2, with TRBD2 matching 13 bases. Per germline, CDR1 SGHTA and CDR2 FQGNSA. The CDR3 consists of 18 residues. Trimming at V came to 0 bases and at J to 1 base, leaving 4 bases not matched to a gene. CDR3 protein: CASSLARTSGGGTDTQYF. The CDR3 DNA sequence: TGTGCCAGCAGCTTAGCGCGGACTAGCGGGGGTGGCACAGATACGCAGTATTTT.

This clone was seen a single time. The CDR3 DNA reads TGTGCCAGCAGCTTGGTCGACTCTGGAAACACCATATATTTT. This gives the protein CASSLVDSGNTIYF. The gene calls are TRBV5-6 and TRBJ1-3; D unresolved. The CDR3 has 14 residues. The germline V and J ends were trimmed by 0 bases and 0 bases, with 4 bases remaining between them. Per germline, CDR1 SGHDT and CDR2 YYEEEE.

The chain is built from TRBV19 and TRBJ1-3; 10 bases line up with TRBD1. The CDR3 loop spans 17 amino acids. V lost 7 bases to trimming and J lost 0 bases; unmatched junction nucleotides: 9. The germline CDR1 and CDR2 sequences are LNHDA and SQIVND (reference sequence). The CDR3 DNA reads TGTGCCAGTAAGGGAGGACAGGGGGGACTCTCTGGAAACACCATATATTTT. This gives the protein CASKGGQGGLSGNTIYF.

The chain employs TRBV9 and TRBJ1-4, with unresolved D. V was pared by 3 bases and J by 3 bases, with 15 bases between. CDR1 is SGDLS and CDR2 is YYNGEE in the germline V gene. This CDR3 has 16 amino acids. The CDR3 spells CASSDNLRRPNEKLFF. The CDR3 coding sequence is TGTGCCAGCAGCGATAACCTCAGGAGACCTAATGAAAAACTGTTTTTT.